One sample yielded the 19 T cell receptor beta chains listed below, sequenced in a study of cytomegalovirus exposure and HLA in healthy donors. 60 Vbeta and 13 Jbeta primers were used in PCR. The assay was immunoSEQ multiplex PCR, and TCRdb's table has in-frame clones only and misses some. The sample records about 140,000 clones, just under 80% being singletons. Material: PBMCs. Receptors were obtained from a young man in good health and CMV-seronegative.

CDR3 DNA sequence: TGTGCCAGCAGTGTAAGGCTAGCGGTAAATGAGCAGTTCTTC. Protein sequence: CASSVRLAVNEQFF. The V and J genes are TRBV2 and TRBJ2-1, with 7 positions matching TRBD2. After removal of 4 bases from V and 7 bases from J, the junction contained 7 bases not matched to a gene. This CDR3 has 14 residues. CDR1 is SNHLY, CDR2 FYNNEI, per germline.

The V gene is TRBV5-1, the J gene TRBJ2-3, with D maybe TRBD2 (5 bases). Trimming pared 4 bases from V and 6 bases from J, leaving 15 bases between. This CDR3 spans 14 amino acids. CDR1 and CDR2 from the germline V gene are SGHRS and YFSETQ. CDR3 sequence (DNA): TGCGCCAGCAGCCTCGGAGGTAGGAGGGATACGCAGTATTTT. Translating gives CASSLGGRRDTQYF.

On this clone itself: Its ends do not fully match the called genes, so a read error is possible. This sequence joins TRBV2 and TRBJ1-2; a weak D match, TRBD1 (5 bases). Germline assignment: CDR1 SNHLY and CDR2 FYNNEI. This CDR3 has 14 residues. CDR3 nucleotide sequence: TGTGCCAGCAGTCGTTCCGGGACTAATTATGGCTACCCCTTC. Protein: CASSRSGTNYGYPF. Full variable domain (remainder filled in from reference TRBV2 and TRBJ1-2): EPEVTQTPSHQVTQMGQEVILRCVPISNHLYFYWYRQILGQKVEFLVSFYNNEISEKSEIFDDQFSVERPDGSNFTLKIRSTKLEDSAMYFCASSRSGTNYGYPFGSGTRLTVV.

The CDR3 protein is CASSPGVNTEAFF. The CDR3 bases are TGTGCCAGCTCACCAGGAGTGAACACTGAAGCTTTCTTT. The J gene is TRBJ1-1, the V gene TRBV18; D remains unclear. V was trimmed by 2 bases and J by 0 bases, leaving 4 bases between them. Per the germline V gene, CDR1 is KGHSH and CDR2 is LQKENI. The CDR3 runs 13 residues.

The V and J genes are TRBV5-1 and TRBJ2-3; no definite D call. Trimming pared 0 bases from V and 4 bases from J, leaving 9 bases between. Germline values: CDR1 SGHRS, CDR2 YFSETQ. The CDR3 spans 14 residues. CDR3: CASSLDLVADTQYF. The CDR3 DNA sequence: TGCGCCAGCAGCTTGGACCTAGTGGCAGATACGCAGTATTTT.

The V and J genes are TRBV6-5 and TRBJ2-2; perhaps TRBD2 as D (6 bases). Germline V gene sequence: CDR1 MNHEY, CDR2 SVGAGI. The V and J ends lost 2 bases and 4 bases respectively, with 11 bases between them. CDR3 length: 15 residues. The DNA of the CDR3 is TGTGCCAGCAGTTACGACGGGGGAGGCACCGGGGAGCTGTTTTTT. It translates to CASSYDGGGTGELFF.

This sequence joins TRBV29-1 and TRBJ2-1, with 10 bases matching TRBD2. The germline V gene encodes CDR1 SQVTM and CDR2 ANQGSEA. V shed 5 bases and J 9 bases; nucleotides not matched to a gene: 7. CDR3 length: 13 residues. The chain's CDR3 is CSVLKRGGGEQFF. CDR3 DNA: TGCAGCGTTCTGAAGCGGGGGGGCGGTGAGCAGTTCTTC.

The chain carries TRBV29-1 and TRBJ1-1; possibly TRBD1 for D (6 bases). Germline V gene data show CDR1 as SQVTM and CDR2 as ANQGSEA. The CDR3 runs to 11 residues. The V and J ends lost 7 bases and 5 bases respectively, with 11 bases between them. Written as DNA, the CDR3 is TGCAGCGCCTACAGGGCTACTGAAGCTTTCTTT. Protein sequence: CSAYRATEAFF.

The rearrangement uses TRBV5-4 and TRBJ1-2, with a weak D call TRBD1 (6 bases). There are 17 residues in the CDR3. V was shortened by 0 bases and J by 4 bases, with 19 bases between the two germline ends. From germline, CDR1 is SGHNT and CDR2 YYREEE (reference sequence). CDR3 coding DNA: TGTGCCAGCAGCTTGGTAGGGGACAAGGGACGGGTCTATGGCTACACCTTC. Its protein is CASSLVGDKGRVYGYTF.

The J gene is TRBJ2-7, the V gene TRBV14, with D maybe TRBD2 (6 bases). CDR3 length: 14 amino acids. The germline V gene has CDR1 SGHDN and CDR2 FVKESK. Deletions cut 4 bases from V and 4 bases from J, with 14 bases between. For the CDR3, the DNA is TGTGCCAGCAGCCTAAGGGACTTCCCGTACGAGCAGTACTTC. The encoded protein is CASSLRDFPYEQYF.

This chain connects TRBV2 to TRBJ1-2, with 8 bases that match TRBD1. The germline gives CDR1 SNHLY, CDR2 FYNNEI. This CDR3 region has 14 residues. V shed 4 bases, J shed 3 bases, and the junction held 4 bases outside the gene matches. The CDR3 sequence is CASSGTGLYYGYTF. CDR3 nucleotide sequence: TGTGCCAGCAGTGGGACAGGGCTGTACTATGGCTACACCTTC.

A few counts support this clone. The J gene is TRBJ2-7, the V gene TRBV5-6; TRBD1 agrees at 7 bases. Germline-derived CDR1 and CDR2 are SGHDT and YYEEEE. The CDR3 loop spans 13 amino acids. V gave up 4 bases and J gave up 5 bases; unmatched junction bases: 6. CDR3 nucleotide sequence: TGTGCCAGCAGCGACCCGGGACAGAACGAGCAGTACTTC. It is translated as CASSDPGQNEQYF.

Only a few counts were recorded for this clone. V is TRBV6-1 and J is TRBJ2-7; TRBD2 is a possible D gene (7 bases). The CDR3 extends over 15 amino acids. CDR1 is MNHNS, CDR2 SASEGT, per germline. The V and J ends lost 3 bases and 2 bases respectively, with 14 bases between them. The CDR3 reads CASSDWGGAPYEQYF. Written as DNA, the CDR3 is TGTGCCAGCAGTGATTGGGGGGGCGCACCCTACGAGCAGTACTTC.

The chain uses TRBV13 and TRBJ2-1; 7 bases agree with TRBD2. The CDR3 extends over 16 amino acids. V was pared by 1 base and J by 2 bases, with 5 bases of the junction left unmatched. Per germline, CDR1 PRHDT and CDR2 FYEKMQ (reference sequence). In DNA, the CDR3 is TGTGCCAGCAGCTTAGCTACGGGAGGCCCCTACAATGAGCAGTTCTTC. Its protein is CASSLATGGPYNEQFF.

J is TRBJ1-2 and V is TRBV2; no clear D gene. Germline CDR1 SNHLY, CDR2 FYNNEI. The ends were cut back, 3 bases at V and 4 bases at J, with 15 bases in the middle. The CDR3 covers 15 residues. CDR3 amino acids: CASSEVQVVAYGYTF. The CDR3, as DNA: TGTGCCAGCAGTGAGGTGCAGGTTGTGGCCTATGGCTACACCTTC.

This clone was observed many times. The chain links TRBV27 to TRBJ2-1, with D possibly matching TRBD1 (5 bases). V lost 1 base to trimming and J lost 8 bases, with 18 bases between them. The germline gives CDR1 MNHEY, CDR2 SMNVEV (reference sequence). This CDR3 has 16 amino acids. CDR3 nucleotide sequence: TGTGCCAGCAGTTTATTGATCCAGGGCGCTAGGGATGAGCAGTTCTTC. This gives the protein CASSLLIQGARDEQFF.

V is TRBV5-4 and J is TRBJ2-7, with D possibly matching TRBD1 (6 bases). CDR1 and CDR2 (germline): SGHNT, YYREEE (reference sequence). The V end lost 0 bases, the J end lost 4 bases, and 8 bases lay between the germline ends. The CDR3 is made up of 13 amino acids. The CDR3 DNA reads as TGTGCCAGCAGCTTGGGGGGGCAGTACGAGCAGTACTTC. It codes for CASSLGGQYEQYF.

The V gene is TRBV4-1, the J gene TRBJ2-7, with 14 nucleotides matching TRBD2. V was pared by 1 base and J by 4 bases, with 3 bases of the junction left unmatched. This CDR3 has 16 amino acids. The germline gives CDR1 MGHRA, CDR2 YSYEKL. DNA for the CDR3: TGCGCCAGCAGCCAAGGGACTAGCGGGGGGAGTTACGAGCAGTACTTC. Protein product: CASSQGTSGGSYEQYF.

Turning to this clone: Other DNA sequences in this sample translate to the same CDR3. CDR3 nucleotides: TGTGCCAGCAGCGTAGGGCTAGCGGATTACGAGCAGTACTTC. This gives the protein CASSVGLADYEQYF. The chain joins TRBV9 to TRBJ2-7, with TRBD2 matching over 7 bases. The germline CDR1 and CDR2 sequences are SGDLS and YYNGEE. Trimming cost V 0 bases and J 4 bases; bases outside gene matches: 4. The CDR3 is 14 amino acids.